The source of this T cell receptor beta chain is a study of PD-L1 blockade in urothelial cancer. This clone was seen just once. The cohort comprised individuals with locally advanced or metastatic urothelial carcinoma. Profiled with immunoSEQ multiplex PCR; TCRdb holds only in-frame clones, not every one. Of 90,000 to 120,000 clones in the sample, around 93% were seen once. The CDR3 length is 14 residues. V was clipped by 4 bases and J by 1 base, with 10 bases between them. The germline CDR1 and CDR2 sequences are SQVTM and ANQGSEA. The clonotype comes from a woman of 80 years or more with urothelial cancer. The J gene is TRBJ2-2, the V gene TRBV29-1; tentatively, D is TRBD1 (5 bases). The material was PBMCs, obtained around atezolizumab (anti-PD-L1) treatment. CDR3 nucleotides: TGCAGCGTTGCGGTGACAGAGAACACCGGGGAGCTGTTTTTT. It is translated as CSVAVTENTGELFF.